This T cell receptor beta chain was recorded in a study of read filtering for tumor transcriptome and immune sequencing. Across the whole study: Among patients, some 17 were male and 14 female, aged roughly 40 to 90 (mean about 69). By R-ISS, stages I, II and III held roughly 8, 16 and 7 patients. DNase treatment preceded whole-transcriptome library preparation.

The library was built from about 400 ng RNA with molecular barcoded adaptors for alpha/delta and beta/gamma chains. MiXCR, applied by TCRdb to the reads, yields one record per CDR3 protein. Found here are 75,000 to 90,000 distinct CDR3 sequences, roughly an eighth of them singletons; the top ten hold 14% to 15%. The CDR3 is 13 amino acids. Germline CDR1 is SGHRS and CDR2 is YFSETQ. V was clipped by 8 bases and J by 1 base, with 12 bases between them. This clonotype was seen ten or more times. Its antigen is as yet unknown. Notes on the study in general: Even smaller IR-seq throughput identified most shared clonotypes.

The J gene is TRBJ1-1, the V gene TRBV5-1; no clear D. The receptor's source is a donor aged 40 or over with multiple myeloma. Sequencing was done on a sample of a population of CD138-negative cells sorted from bone marrow. This chain's CDR3 is CASLSPGNTEAFF. As DNA, the CDR3 is TGCGCCAGTTTGAGCCCCGGGAACACTGAAGCTTTCTTT.